The 18 T cell receptor beta chains below come from one sample, sequenced in a study of regulatory T cells in long-lasting Graves disease. Time point specified: newly diagnosed GD, antithyroid drugs for less than 3 months. RNA from PBMCs was the source of the TCR library. Relying on iRepertoire HTBI primers and Arm-PCR of CDR3 regions, the team built TCR beta libraries. From the multiplex PCR reads, TCRdb called clonotypes with MiXCR, one entry per CDR3 protein. The sample includes about 440,000 distinct CDR3 sequences, approximately 16% of them seen just once. The same data also contributed to another study, on T cells in Graves' hyperthyroidism and ophthalmopathy.

The source was peripheral blood mononuclear cells (PBMCs), collected at new diagnosis, from a patient treated with antithyroid drugs. These receptors came from a woman aged 25 to 39 with Graves disease.

The chain is built from TRBV6-2 or TRBV6-3 and TRBJ2-4; TRBD2 matches 9 bases. The CDR3 is 15 residues long. The trim removed 5 bases at V and 8 bases at J, leaving 10 bases unmatched. The germline V gene has CDR1 MNHEY and CDR2 SVGEGT. The CDR3 nucleotides are TGTGCCAGCAGTGAATCGCGGGAGGGCCGACACATTCAGTACTTC. It codes for CASSESREGRHIQYF.

This clonotype was observed a few times. A much larger clone lies a single base off, so this may be a read error. The chain is built from TRBV18 and TRBJ1-6; D unresolved. Germline V CDR1 and CDR2: KGHSH, LQKENI. The CDR3 spans 16 residues. The CDR3 nucleotides are TGTGCCAGCTCACCGGACGCGAGCTCCTATAATTCACCCCGCCACTTT. It encodes CASSPDASSYNSPRHF.

In its sample, this clonotype was seen many times. The chain carries TRBV6-1 and TRBJ1-1, with D possibly being TRBD1 (5 bases). The germline V gene encodes CDR1 MNHNS and CDR2 SASEGT. The length of the CDR3 is 16 residues. V was cut by 7 bases and J by 0 bases, with 18 bases left in between. The CDR3 coding sequence is TGTGCCAGCACAGGAGGGGCGGGGGGTATGAACACTGAAGCTTTCTTT. Translation gives CASTGGAGGMNTEAFF.

This rearrangement joins TRBV3-1 to TRBJ1-2; D is undetermined. Trimming cost V 1 base and J 8 bases, with 8 bases left between them. This CDR3 has 12 amino acids. Germline CDR1 is LGHDT and CDR2 is YNNKEL (reference sequence). The CDR3 reads CASSQGEVGYTF. As DNA, the CDR3 is TGTGCCAGCAGCCAAGGAGAGGTCGGCTACACCTTC.

This clonotype was recorded at least ten times. The chain joins TRBV6-1 to TRBJ1-1; 8 bases are a match to TRBD1. V was clipped by 7 bases and J by 3 bases; unmatched bases: 4. CDR3 length: 13 residues. Germline assignment: CDR1 MNHNS and CDR2 SASEGT. The CDR3 DNA reads TGTGCCAGCAAACAGGGGGTTCACACTGAAGCTTTCTTT. It encodes CASKQGVHTEAFF.

This clonotype showed up just a few times. This chain links TRBV11-2 with TRBJ1-1; D gene uncertain. Germline values: CDR1 SGHAT, CDR2 FQNNGV. The CDR3 is made up of 16 amino acids. With 9 bases removed from V and 0 bases from J, the gap between germline ends came to 20 bases. The CDR3: CASSIDLRIMNTEAFF. DNA for the CDR3: TGTGCCAGTAGTATAGATCTTCGGATAATGAACACTGAAGCTTTCTTT.

This clonotype was detected ten times or more. V and J are TRBV7-2 and TRBJ1-5, with D unclear. Trimming stripped 3 bases from V and 2 bases from J, with 5 bases between. The CDR3 runs 13 residues. CDR1 and CDR2 (germline): SGHTA, FQGNSA. As DNA, the CDR3 is TGTGCCAGCAGCTTTCAGGGCAATCAGCCCCAGCATTTT. It is translated as CASSFQGNQPQHF.

The chain recombines TRBV15 with TRBJ2-6; D is unclear. The germline CDR1 and CDR2 sequences are LNHNV and YYDKDF (reference sequence). CDR3 length: 15 residues. Trimming shortened V by 2 bases and J by 5 bases, and 10 bases separated the two germline ends. This chain's CDR3 is CATSRTSGWANVLTF. The DNA for the CDR3 is TGTGCCACCAGCAGAACGTCGGGCTGGGCCAACGTCCTGACTTTC.

This clonotype was seen a few times. V is TRBV28 and J is TRBJ2-6, with TRBD2 matching over 7 bases. V lost 6 bases, J lost 2 bases, and 4 bases stayed unmatched. The V gene's germline CDR1 is MDHEN and CDR2 SYDVKM. The CDR3 length is 15 residues. CDR3 sequence reads: CASSPAGAGANVLTF. DNA for the CDR3: TGTGCCAGCAGCCCGGCGGGAGCTGGGGCCAACGTCCTGACTTTC.

Ten or more counts support this clonotype. This chain connects TRBV28 to TRBJ1-1, with 7 bases identical to TRBD1. The CDR3 runs 12 residues. Germline V gene sequence: CDR1 MDHEN, CDR2 SYDVKM. J lost 10 bases, V lost 8 bases, and 10 bases had no gene match. The CDR3 sequence: CASQTGRSSAFF. CDR3 coding DNA: TGTGCCAGCCAGACAGGGAGGTCGTCAGCTTTCTTT.

This clonotype occurred a few times. The chain links TRBV5-1 to TRBJ2-3, with a tentative D call TRBD1 (5 bases). The CDR3 length is 17 residues. Germline lookup yields CDR1 SGHRS and CDR2 YFSETQ. V was clipped by 4 bases and J by 5 bases, with 23 bases between them. The CDR3: CASSRETGTFMGDTQYF. The CDR3 coding sequence is TGCGCCAGCAGCCGAGAAACAGGTACCTTCATGGGAGATACGCAGTATTTT.

The table lists this clonotype with many counts. The genes are TRBV3-1 and TRBJ2-1; 7 bases fit TRBD1. The CDR3 consists of 17 residues. Germline V lookup: CDR1 LGHDT, CDR2 YNNKEL (reference sequence). With 6 bases clipped from V and 0 bases from J, the junction kept 11 bases outside the gene matches. This CDR3 is CASSLQDRSFSYNEQFF. The CDR3 DNA sequence: TGTGCCAGCAGTCTTCAGGACAGGTCATTCTCCTACAATGAGCAGTTCTTC.

There are many counts of this clonotype. This chain links TRBV6-2 or TRBV6-3 with TRBJ2-7, with 8 bases fitting TRBD2. Germline values: CDR1 MNHEY, CDR2 SVGEGT. Trimming removed 2 bases from V and 6 bases from J; junction bases left unmatched: 6. The CDR3 has 14 residues. CDR3 nucleotides: TGTGCCAGCAGTTACGGGGGACTAGTTCGCGAGCAGTACTTC. Its protein is CASSYGGLVREQYF.

The table lists this clonotype with a few counts. A clone one base away is much larger, so this may be a read error. The limits of the CDR3 on the DNA are not certain, so only TCRdb's listed CDR3 is given. The rearrangement uses TRBV2 and TRBJ2-1; the DNA was not used to check the table's D call, TRBD1. The CDR3 spans 14 residues, counting both ends. Germline loops: CDR1 SNHLY, CDR2 FYNNEI. CDR3 sequence reads: CASCLAFGQGALFF.

The rearrangement uses TRBV10-3 and TRBJ2-7, with a tentative D call TRBD2 (6 bases). The CDR3 length is 18 residues. Trimming shortened V by 3 bases and J by 4 bases, and 25 bases separated the two germline ends. Germline CDR1 and CDR2: ENHRY and SYGVKD. CDR3 residues: CAISDPGSFLGTEYEQYF. The CDR3 bases are TGTGCCATCAGTGACCCCGGCTCCTTTCTAGGGACTGAGTACGAGCAGTACTTC.

This clonotype was seen a handful of times. This sequence joins TRBV28 and TRBJ2-2, with 12 nucleotides matching TRBD1. V was pared by 7 bases and J by 8 bases, with 11 bases of the junction left unmatched. CDR1 and CDR2 from the germline V gene are MDHEN and SYDVKM. The CDR3 runs 16 residues. CDR3 sequence reads: CASTEPGQGAGGELFF. The CDR3 DNA reads TGTGCCAGCACCGAACCGGGACAGGGGGCAGGGGGGGAGCTGTTTTTT.

The V call is TRBV14, the J call TRBJ2-2, with 13 bases matching TRBD2. Germline V gene data show CDR1 as SGHDN and CDR2 as FVKESK. After removal of 5 bases from V and 5 bases from J, the junction contained 2 bases not matched to a gene. This CDR3 has 15 residues. In DNA, the CDR3 is TGTGCCAGCAGCAAGACTAGCGGGAGGACCGGGGAGCTGTTTTTT. Residues: CASSKTSGRTGELFF.

Ten or more counts support this clonotype. This chain connects TRBV13 to TRBJ2-5, with D possibly TRBD1 on 5 matching bases. The CDR3 length is 15 residues. With 3 bases removed from V and 5 bases from J, the gap between germline ends came to 16 bases. Per the germline V gene, CDR1 is PRHDT and CDR2 is FYEKMQ (reference sequence). The DNA for the CDR3 is TGTGCCAGCAGCTTGCCCAGGGAAAAGGGGGAGACCCAGTACTTC. This codes for CASSLPREKGETQYF.